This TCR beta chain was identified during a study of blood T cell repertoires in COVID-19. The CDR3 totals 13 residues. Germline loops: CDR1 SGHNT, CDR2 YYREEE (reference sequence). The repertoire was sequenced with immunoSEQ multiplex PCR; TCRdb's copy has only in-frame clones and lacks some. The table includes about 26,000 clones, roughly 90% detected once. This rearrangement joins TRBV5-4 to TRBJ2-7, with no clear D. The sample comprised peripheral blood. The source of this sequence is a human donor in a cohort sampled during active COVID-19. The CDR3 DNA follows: TGTGCTTATAAGGAGACGTCGTCCTACGAGCAGTACTTC. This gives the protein CAYKETSSYEQYF.